A single sample gave rise to the 8 T cell receptor beta chains below, sequenced in a study of cytomegalovirus exposure and HLA in healthy donors. PCR amplification relied on 60 Vbeta primers (plus 13 Jbeta primers). The method was immunoSEQ multiplex PCR; TCRdb's version includes in-frame clones alone and lacks a portion of them. The clone table shows under 120,000 clones, with the ten largest holding more than 0.5%. The sequenced material came from PBMCs. The source of these receptors is a man aged 50 or older in good health and CMV-seronegative.

The genes are TRBV7-2 and TRBJ1-2; 9 nucleotides line up with TRBD1. V lost 0 bases and J lost 5; bases outside the gene matches: 7. The V gene's germline CDR1 is SGHTA and CDR2 FQGNSA. This CDR3 has 16 residues. The CDR3 is CASSLARGDRVYGYTF. The CDR3 coding sequence is TGTGCCAGCAGCTTAGCGCGCGGGGACAGGGTTTATGGCTACACCTTC.

The chain uses TRBV5-1 and TRBJ1-5; no definite D call. Germline lookup yields CDR1 SGHRS and CDR2 YFSETQ. The CDR3 contains 13 residues. Trimming stripped 0 bases from V and 8 bases from J, with 9 bases between. The CDR3 region is CASSLGVGEPQHF. The CDR3 DNA reads as TGCGCCAGCAGCTTGGGAGTTGGAGAGCCCCAGCATTTT.

The chain is built from TRBV4-2 and TRBJ1-1; D is unresolved. The V end lost 9 bases, the J end lost 0 bases, and 11 bases lay between the germline ends. CDR3 length: 13 amino acids. Germline CDR1 reads LGHNA; CDR2 reads YNFKEQ. DNA for the CDR3: TGTGCCAGTAGAATAGTGGTGAACACTGAAGCTTTCTTT. It codes for CASRIVVNTEAFF.

The chain uses TRBV6-1 and TRBJ1-1; no definite D call. CDR1 is MNHNS and CDR2 is SASEGT in the germline V gene. The CDR3 length is 13 residues. Trimming removed 7 bases at V and 2 bases at J, with 11 bases between. The CDR3 DNA is TGTGCCAGCACTGATACTAGTAACACTGAAGCTTTCTTT. Its protein product is CASTDTSNTEAFF.

The chain recombines TRBV27 with TRBJ2-7, with 10 bases that match TRBD1. The germline V gene encodes CDR1 MNHEY and CDR2 SMNVEV (reference sequence). The CDR3 has 16 amino acids. Trimming removed 3 bases from V and 0 bases from J; junction bases left unmatched: 5. CDR3 sequence (DNA): TGTGCCAGCAGTTTGTCACGGGACAGGGGCTCCTACGAGCAGTACTTC. Translated, it gives CASSLSRDRGSYEQYF.

V usage is TRBV2 and J usage is TRBJ1-2, with TRBD1 matching over 8 bases. V was pared by 7 bases and J by 8 bases, with 12 bases of the junction left unmatched. Germline V gene data show CDR1 as SNHLY and CDR2 as FYNNEI. The CDR3 totals 14 residues. The CDR3 region is CASTLQGDLEGYTF. The DNA for the CDR3 is TGTGCCAGCACCCTACAGGGGGACCTCGAAGGCTACACCTTC. Filled out from reference TRBV2 and TRBJ1-2, the complete variable domain reads EPEVTQTPSHQVTQMGQEVILRCVPISNHLYFYWYRQILGQKVEFLVSFYNNEISEKSEIFDDQFSVERPDGSNFTLKIRSTKLEDSAMYFCASTLQGDLEGYTFGSGTRLTVV.

The chain carries TRBV5-1 and TRBJ1-5; D is undetermined. CDR3 length: 14 residues. Between the trimmed V and J ends, which lost 4 bases and 2 bases, there was a span of 10 bases. CDR1 is SGHRS, CDR2 YFSETQ, per germline. The CDR3 sequence is CASSPIGGNQPQHF. CDR3 DNA sequence: TGCGCCAGCAGCCCTATCGGAGGCAATCAGCCCCAGCATTTT.

The chain has TRBV4-1 and TRBJ1-2; 8 bases align to TRBD1. This CDR3 has 14 amino acids. Trimming removed 1 base from V and 8 bases from J; junction bases left unmatched: 6. Germline-derived CDR1 and CDR2 are MGHRA and YSYEKL. The CDR3 protein is CASSQAQGGIGYTF. In nucleotides, the CDR3 is TGCGCCAGCAGCCAAGCACAGGGGGGCATCGGCTACACCTTC.